These 7 T cell receptor beta chains were all obtained from the same sample, sequenced in a study of identical twins. MiXCR, applied by TCRdb to the 5' RACE reads, yields one record per CDR3 protein. This table has roughly 630,000 distinct CDR3 sequences, roughly 6.6% appearing once. The same sample was also used in a study of yellow fever vaccine responses in identical twins.

The sequenced material came from PBMCs. These receptors came from a woman aged 18-29 years in good health.

This clonotype was observed a handful of times. The chain employs TRBV29-1 and TRBJ2-2; 10 nucleotides line up with TRBD1. Per germline, CDR1 SQVTM and CDR2 ANQGSEA. With 7 bases clipped from V and 6 bases from J, the junction kept 5 bases outside the gene matches. The CDR3 contains 13 residues. CDR3 nucleotide sequence: TGCAGCGCCGACGGACAGGGGGCCGGGGAGCTGTTTTTT. Residues: CSADGQGAGELFF.

The rearrangement joins TRBV27 to TRBJ1-5; a possible D gene is TRBD1 (5 bases). The germline gives CDR1 MNHEY, CDR2 SMNVEV (reference sequence). The CDR3 has 11 amino acids. V was trimmed by 11 bases and J by 3 bases, leaving 8 bases between them. The CDR3 coding sequence is TGTGCCGTTGGGGCCAATCAGCCCCAGCATTTT. Protein sequence: CAVGANQPQHF.

This clonotype has ten or more counts. V usage is TRBV7-7 and J usage is TRBJ2-7; possibly TRBD1 for D (6 bases). This CDR3 has 14 amino acids. V gave up 5 bases and J gave up 6 bases, with 17 bases separating them. Per the germline V gene, CDR1 is SSHAT and CDR2 is FNYEAQ (reference sequence). As DNA, the CDR3 is TGTGCCAGCAGCCTAGACTCTACAGGGCGCGAGCAGTACTTC. Translated: CASSLDSTGREQYF.

This clonotype was found a few times. The V call is TRBV12-3 or TRBV12-4, the J call TRBJ1-2; 10 bases align to TRBD1. The CDR3 loop spans 14 amino acids. Unmatched junction bases numbered 5, after V lost 3 bases and J lost 7 bases. CDR3 bases: TGTGCCAGCAGTTTCTCGACAGGGGGCATTGGCTACACCTTC. Protein: CASSFSTGGIGYTF.

CDR3 DNA: TGTGCCAGCAGCTTAGGGGTAGGGGGCGGTGAGACCCAGTACTTC. Protein product: CASSLGVGGGETQYF. This rearrangement joins TRBV7-2 to TRBJ2-5; 7 nucleotides agree with TRBD1. CDR1 and CDR2 (germline): SGHTA, FQGNSA. With 1 base clipped from V and 5 bases from J, the junction kept 7 bases outside the gene matches. The CDR3 totals 15 residues.

V and J are TRBV24-1 and TRBJ2-6; D possibly matches TRBD1 or TRBD2 (6 bases each). Germline values: CDR1 KGHDR, CDR2 SFDVKD. The CDR3 runs 16 residues. V was clipped by 1 base and J by 4 bases, with 10 bases between them. Here the CDR3 reads CATSDFGGPGANVLTF. The CDR3 bases are TGTGCCACCAGTGATTTTGGGGGGCCCGGGGCCAACGTCCTGACTTTC.

The chain recombines TRBV7-7 with TRBJ2-1; 8 positions agree with TRBD2. Per the germline V gene, CDR1 is SSHAT and CDR2 is FNYEAQ (reference sequence). This CDR3 is 16 amino acids long. Trimming at V came to 5 bases and at J to 0 bases, leaving 6 bases not matched to a gene. The CDR3 DNA follows: TGTGCCAGCAGCCCTAGCGGGCCGAGCTCCTACAATGAGCAGTTCTTC. This encodes CASSPSGPSSYNEQFF. The full variable domain, its missing parts supplied by reference TRBV7-7 and TRBJ2-1, is GAGVSQSPRYKVTKRGQDVTLRCDPISSHATLYWYQQALGQGPEFLTYFNYEAQPDKSGLPSDRFSAERPEGSISTLTIQRTEQRDSAMYRCASSPSGPSSYNEQFFGPGTRLTVL.